This TCR beta chain comes out of a study of vaccination and CD4 T cells after COVID-19. As for treatment: roughly 10-day PBMC culture with coronavirus spike peptide pools or control peptides (ViraFEST assay). An Oncomine TCR Beta short-read assay was used to sequence the DNA from cultured CD4+ T cells. TCRdb called the PCR reads again in MiXCR, with one record for every CDR3 protein. The profile shows approximately 11,000 distinct CDR3 sequences, 60% to 80% of them singletons. This clonotype appeared a few times. Its antigen remains unknown. Whole-study results and caveats: Convalescent patients displayed spike mono-reactivity in 304 of 307 vaccine-specific clones.

Between the trimmed V and J ends, which lost 3 bases and 9 bases, there was a span of 9 bases. CDR1 DFQATT and CDR2 SNEGSKA come from the germline V gene (reference sequence). This CDR3 contains 12 residues. Sequencing used CD4+ T cells from blood, cultured in vitro. The rearrangement links TRBV20-1 to TRBJ1-6; no definite D call. The clonotype comes from a human donor who had recovered from COVID-19. The CDR3, as DNA: TGCAGTGCTAGGAGGGAACTTTCACCCCTCCACTTT. This gives the protein CSARRELSPLHF.